This TCR beta chain comes out of a study of early T cells in non-severe SARS-CoV-2 infection (dated by TCRdb to about 2021). Notes on the research overall: Bulk RNA from unsorted whole blood was used for TCR sequencing, so alpha and beta chains could not be paired. On the study overall, not on this receptor specifically: VDJdb matching was skewed toward anti-spike CD8 responses and likely underestimated virus-specific expansions by missing private and CD4 specificities.

A case-control design nested within a healthcare worker cohort in London, UK, was used, with weekly nasopharyngeal swab PCR tests and blood sampling performed. Healthcare workers were recruited between 23 and 31 March 2020, during the week of the UK lockdown, and were followed weekly for up to roughly 16 weeks. In this sample, this clonotype turned up many times. No antigen is known for it. The input lacks base qualities; no much larger clone sits a single base away. The CDR3 measures 11 amino acids from cysteine to phenylalanine. Only CDR3 DNA is held: 33 bases, read in frame from base 1. V gives up 4 bases and J gives up 9 bases, and the segment between their germline ends measures 9 bases. CDR1 and CDR2 are read off the germline V gene as SGHAT and FQNNGV. Receptor amplification or capture employed 5' RACE. The data were produced on a NextSeq 500. Unique molecular identifiers were attached to individual cDNA molecules in the TCR library protocol so that sequencing error and PCR bias could be corrected. TCR alpha and beta chains were both sequenced, and the abundances of alpha and beta sequences in each sample were closely correlated with each other. Per the original workflow: V gene, J gene and CDR3 annotation of TCR sequences was performed with Decombinator V4. Expanded TCRs were defined as changing significantly between any two time points under a Poisson model with p below 0.0001. TCR abundances were normalised to the total number of TCRs sequenced in each sample and reported as counts per million. TRAV1-2 paired with TRAJ12, TRAJ20 or TRAJ33 defined MAIT TCRs, while TRAV10 paired with TRAJ18 defined iNKT TCRs. VDJdb, accessed 1 November 2021, was searched for CMV, EBV and SARS-CoV-2 annotated TCRs, with TCRs annotated for multiple antigens excluded. TCRdb itself trimmed the public reads at Q25 with fastp, ran MiXCR and retained productive beta chains. One record per CDR3 amino acid sequence lists the most common genes and DNA. The V and J calls shown here were made by TCRdb, not taken from the authors' results. This sample holds roughly 86,000 distinct CDR3 sequences; roughly 14% were observed only once. The leading ten clones occupy approximately 0.62% of the sample.

The sequenced material came from whole blood. The rearrangement combines TRBV11-2 with TRBJ2-5; no confident D gene assignment can be made. The receptor comes from an adult who was a healthcare worker with PCR-confirmed SARS-CoV-2 infection or an uninfected control (not recorded which). The DNA sequence is as follows: TGTGCCAGCAGCTGGCAATGGGCCCAGTACTTC. Its coded protein is CASSWQWAQYF.